Reported below is one T cell receptor (beta chain). The sample originates from a study of control samples from healthy donors and cancer patients. The CDR3 has 13 residues. Germline V gene lookup returns CDR1 WNHNN and CDR2 SYGVQD (reference sequence). The V end lost 3 bases, the J end lost 2 bases, and 7 bases lay between the germline ends. Here immunoSEQ multiplex PCR was the method, and the copy in TCRdb shows in-frame clones only, minus some. Here the sample spans 35,000 to 50,000 clones, 94% being singletons. The chain joins TRBV10-1 to TRBJ2-5; TRBD2 might be the D (5 bases). The clonotype was recovered from a man aged 55 to 69 in good health. Input material: blood. The CDR3 region has the DNA TGCGCCAGCAGTGAAGGCGGGCAAGAGACCCAGTACTTC. It yields the protein CASSEGGQETQYF.